Following are 18 T cell receptor beta chains from one sample sequenced in a study of blood T cell repertoires in COVID-19. Measured with immunoSEQ multiplex PCR; TCRdb has only the in-frame clones, and not every one. This table holds about 59,000 clones, roughly nine tenths found once. The sample was peripheral blood. The receptors here all came from a human donor in a cohort sampled during active COVID-19.

The chain links TRBV19 to TRBJ2-7; perhaps TRBD1 as D (6 bases). The V and J ends lost 5 bases and 0 bases respectively, with 14 bases between them. This CDR3 has 15 residues. CDR1 and CDR2 (germline): LNHDA, SQIVND (reference sequence). The CDR3 nucleotides read TGTGCCAGTAGTGCCACGGGACAAATCTCCTACGAGCAGTACTTC. It encodes CASSATGQISYEQYF.

The chain combines TRBV30 with TRBJ2-3; 7 nucleotides align to TRBD2. Germline V gene lookup returns CDR1 GTSNPN and CDR2 SVGIG (reference sequence). This CDR3 has 13 amino acids. V gave up 4 bases and J gave up 2 bases; unmatched junction bases: 3. The DNA of the CDR3 is TGTGCCTGGACTAGCGGAATCACAGATACGCAGTATTTT. It specifies CAWTSGITDTQYF. Based on the CDR3 plus reference TRBV30 and TRBJ2-3, the full variable domain is SQTIHQWPATLVQPVGSPLSLECTVEGTSNPNLYWYRQAAGRGLQLLFYSVGIGQISSEVPQNLSASRPQDRQFILSSKKLLLSDSGFYLCAWTSGITDTQYFGPGTRLTVL.

The V call is TRBV28, the J call TRBJ1-1; TRBD1 might be the D (5 bases). The length of the CDR3 is 15 residues. Trimming shortened V by 1 base and J by 4 bases, and 13 bases separated the two germline ends. Germline V lookup: CDR1 MDHEN, CDR2 SYDVKM. The CDR3 coding sequence is TGTGCCAGCAGTTTATCGCCCAGGGAAGGCACTGAAGCTTTCTTT. It encodes CASSLSPREGTEAFF.

This clone was counted a few times. The chain carries TRBV4-3 and TRBJ2-1, with 10 bases lining up with TRBD2. The germline gives CDR1 LGHNA, CDR2 YSLEER. The V and J ends lost 4 bases and 10 bases, in that order; junction bases with no gene match: 7. The CDR3 spans 14 residues. The CDR3 loop is CASSRSGGSGEQFF. CDR3 bases: TGCGCCAGCAGCCGTAGCGGGGGGTCTGGCGAGCAGTTCTTC.

This sequence joins TRBV21-1 and TRBJ1-2; no DNA check was done on the table's D call, TRBD1. TRBV21-1 is a listed pseudogene. The CDR3 has 14 amino acids. CDR3 coding DNA: TGTGCCAGGGTCCACGTCAGAACTAACTATGGCTACACCTTC. Protein sequence: CARVHVRTNYGYTF.

This chain uses TRBV6-5 with TRBJ2-1; 11 positions agree with TRBD2. The CDR3 spans 16 residues. Trimming at V came to 2 bases and at J to 9 bases, leaving 9 bases not matched to a gene. Looked up from germline, CDR1 is MNHEY and CDR2 is SVGAGI. CDR3 sequence: CASSYLSGRASAEQFF. The CDR3 DNA follows: TGTGCCAGCAGTTACCTTAGCGGGAGGGCCTCAGCTGAGCAGTTCTTC.

The rearrangement uses TRBV5-6 and TRBJ2-1, with TRBD2 matching 7 bases. The CDR3 covers 16 residues. CDR1 SGHDT and CDR2 YYEEEE come from the germline V gene. Trimming removed 2 bases from V and 5 bases from J; junction bases left unmatched: 10. The CDR3 bases are TGTGCCAGCAGCTTATGGGGATCTAGCGGAAACAATGAGCAGTTCTTC. It yields the protein CASSLWGSSGNNEQFF.

This rearrangement joins TRBV5-4 to TRBJ2-7, with a weak D call TRBD2 (7 bases). Germline CDR1 SGHNT, CDR2 YYREEE (reference sequence). This CDR3 has 14 residues. Trimming took 3 bases from V and 7 from J, leaving 17 bases between them. DNA of the CDR3: TGTGCCAGCAGCTCAAAGGGGGGGGCTTGGGAGCAGTACTTC. Translation: CASSSKGGAWEQYF.

The CDR3 here is CASRSTGNTIYF. The CDR3 DNA follows: TGTGCCAGCAGGAGCACCGGGAACACCATATATTTT. The chain uses TRBV2 and TRBJ1-3; unclear D gene. With 6 bases removed from V and 7 bases from J, the gap between germline ends came to 10 bases. Germline assignment: CDR1 SNHLY and CDR2 FYNNEI. The CDR3 covers 12 residues.

The chain joins TRBV6-6 to TRBJ2-3; no definite D call. The CDR3 extends over 13 amino acids. V lost 0 bases, J lost 4 bases, and 5 bases lay in between. CDR1 MNHNY and CDR2 SVGAGI come from the germline V gene (reference sequence). CDR3 in amino acids: CASSYSRSDTQYF. CDR3 DNA sequence: TGTGCCAGCAGTTACTCGAGATCAGATACGCAGTATTTT.

The genes are TRBV5-1 and TRBJ2-3; the D gene is possibly TRBD1 (5 bases). Germline-derived CDR1 and CDR2 are SGHRS and YFSETQ. This CDR3 comprises 15 residues. The V gene lost 0 bases and the J gene lost 1 base, with 9 bases spanning the gap. The CDR3 protein is CASSLGGAGTDTQYF. CDR3 DNA sequence: TGCGCCAGCAGCTTGGGTGGGGCCGGCACAGATACGCAGTATTTT.

The chain is built from TRBV7-9 and TRBJ2-2; no clear D gene. The CDR3 extends over 13 amino acids. CDR1 is SEHNR, CDR2 FQNEAQ, per germline (reference sequence). Trimming pared 5 bases from V and 2 bases from J, leaving 6 bases between. In nucleotides, the CDR3 is TGTGCCAGCAGCGAGTACAACACCGGGGAGCTGTTTTTT. Protein sequence: CASSEYNTGELFF. Variable domain in full (rest from reference TRBV7-9 and TRBJ2-2): DTGVSQNPRHKITKRGQNVTFRCDPISEHNRLYWYRQTLGQGPEFLTYFQNEAQLEKSRLLSDRFSAERPKGSFSTLEIQRTEQGDSAMYLCASSEYNTGELFFGEGSRLTVL.

The J gene is TRBJ2-7, the V gene TRBV5-1; 8 bases fit TRBD2. CDR1 and CDR2 (germline): SGHRS, YFSETQ. After removal of 1 base from V and 0 bases from J, the junction contained 3 bases not matched to a gene. The CDR3 is made up of 15 amino acids. The CDR3 loop reads CASSLLAGYSYEQYF. CDR3 DNA sequence: TGCGCCAGCAGCTTGCTAGCGGGTTACTCCTACGAGCAGTACTTC. The whole variable domain, remainder taken from reference TRBV5-1 and TRBJ2-7, is KAGVTQTPRYLIKTRGQQVTLSCSPISGHRSVSWYQQTPGQGLQFLFEYFSETQRNKGNFPGRFSGRQFSNSRSEMNVSTLELGDSALYLCASSLLAGYSYEQYFGPGTRLTVT.

A word on this clone: Distinct nucleotide sequences in the sample also encode this CDR3. V is TRBV4-1 and J is TRBJ2-1; 7 bases match TRBD2. The J segment lost 4 bases and the V segment lost 0 bases, leaving 3 bases of the junction unmatched. Germline CDR1 and CDR2: MGHRA and YSYEKL. The CDR3 has 15 residues. CDR3 loop: CASSQDPGGYNEQFF. The DNA for the CDR3 is TGCGCCAGCAGCCAAGATCCGGGGGGTTACAATGAGCAGTTCTTC.

The chain is built from TRBV5-1 and TRBJ2-1, with 11 bases fitting TRBD1. The CDR3 runs 15 residues. Losses at the gene ends were 4 bases for V and 8 bases for J; bases not matched to a gene: 8. Germline V gene sequence: CDR1 SGHRS, CDR2 YFSETQ. CDR3 region: CASSLRTGGIDEQFF. Here the CDR3 DNA reads TGCGCCAGCAGCCTCAGGACAGGGGGCATCGATGAGCAGTTCTTC.

The gene calls are TRBV6-1 and TRBJ1-2; D possibly corresponds to TRBD1 (6 bases). CDR1 is MNHNS, CDR2 SASEGT, per germline. Trimming removed 3 bases from V and 4 bases from J, with 15 bases in between. This CDR3 spans 15 amino acids. The CDR3 reads CASSEQGTSPYGYTF. CDR3 sequence (DNA): TGTGCCAGCAGTGAGCAGGGGACCTCTCCCTATGGCTACACCTTC.

V and J are TRBV2 and TRBJ1-1; 10 nucleotides line up with TRBD1. Germline V gives CDR1 SNHLY, CDR2 FYNNEI. V dropped 6 bases and J dropped 4; count of bases not matched to a gene: 17. The CDR3 sequence is 18 residues long. The CDR3 loop reads CASRDSGDRGGWGTEAFF. The CDR3 DNA reads as TGTGCCAGCAGGGACTCCGGGGACAGGGGTGGTTGGGGCACTGAAGCTTTCTTT.

The V and J genes are TRBV28 and TRBJ2-5; 9 bases align to TRBD2. The CDR3 runs to 15 residues. Germline V gives CDR1 MDHEN, CDR2 SYDVKM. The junction had 9 bases not matched to a gene; V was cut back by 5 bases and J by 5 bases. The CDR3 DNA reads as TGTGCCAGCAGTCCACAGCGGGAGGTTTGGGAGACCCAGTACTTC. The encoded protein is CASSPQREVWETQYF.